This T cell receptor beta chain is from a study of blood T cell repertoires in COVID-19. Turning to the study itself: Acute-phase and convalescent COVID-19 samples originated in the United States, Italy and Spain. T cells, B-cell-depleted T cells, or PBMCs supplied cDNA or gDNA.

Deletions cut 0 bases from V and 3 bases from J, with 9 bases between. This CDR3 is 14 amino acids long. Germline CDR1 reads SGHRS; CDR2 reads YFSETQ. In the source study's methods: Amplified reference gene primers provided the basis for estimating nucleated cell counts. Only in-frame clones appear in the TCRdb table, and some are missing; sequencing was by immunoSEQ multiplex PCR. Clone size and V and J calls were adopted from that table, with D and trimming inferred from the DNA. The sample lists roughly 170,000 clones; less than 85% were seen once. Material for sequencing was peripheral blood. The chain combines TRBV5-1 with TRBJ1-1, with unresolved D. This TCR was recovered from a woman older than 75 with acute or convalescent COVID-19. CDR3 nucleotides: TGCGCCAGCAGCTTGGCCGGGTTTGACACTGAAGCTTTCTTT. Translating gives CASSLAGFDTEAFF.